The text below deals with one T cell receptor (beta chain). The antigen is undetermined. CDR1 is MDHEN, CDR2 SYDVKM, per germline. V lost 3 bases and J 3 bases, leaving 12 bases between the germline ends. This CDR3 is built from 15 residues. The source of the sample is a study of cytomegalovirus exposure and HLA in healthy donors. General study findings and limits: It was confirmed in vitro that a few of the CMV-associated chains were specific for CMV antigens.

A multiplex PCR was run with 60 Vbeta primers and 13 Jbeta primers. Method: immunoSEQ multiplex PCR; TCRdb's copy keeps in-frame clones and lacks some. In the table there are 110,000 to 150,000 clones, approximately 82% of which are singletons. This clonotype was obtained from an older woman in good health and CMV-seropositive. This rearrangement joins TRBV28 to TRBJ1-5; tentatively, D is TRBD1 (6 bases). Sequences were obtained from PBMCs. This CDR3 reads CASSFSDSLNQPQHF. The DNA for the CDR3 is TGTGCCAGCAGTTTCTCGGACAGCCTCAATCAGCCCCAGCATTTT.